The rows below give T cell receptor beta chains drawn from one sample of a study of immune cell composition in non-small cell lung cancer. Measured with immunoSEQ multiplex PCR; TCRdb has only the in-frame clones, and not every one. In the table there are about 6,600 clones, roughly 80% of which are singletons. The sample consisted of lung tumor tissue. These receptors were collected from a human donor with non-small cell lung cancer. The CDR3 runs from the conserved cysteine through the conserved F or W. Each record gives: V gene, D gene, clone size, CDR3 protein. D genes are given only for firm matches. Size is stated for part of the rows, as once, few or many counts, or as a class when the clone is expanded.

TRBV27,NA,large,CASSLFQVHNEQFF
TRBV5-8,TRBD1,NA,CASSPTGQGTRGYTF
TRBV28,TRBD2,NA,CASSGTSVHYNEQFF
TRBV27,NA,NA,CASSFIGEAEAFF
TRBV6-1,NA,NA,CASISWLSGTEAFF
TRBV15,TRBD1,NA,CATSRDLAVTGLSQPQHF
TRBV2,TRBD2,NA,CASSEALLAGGPQIF
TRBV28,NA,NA,CASANGGADNEQFF
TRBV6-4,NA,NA,CASSPRDTGELFF
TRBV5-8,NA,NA,CASRLRTVNEQFF
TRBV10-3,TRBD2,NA,CAIRGLAGGYNEQFF
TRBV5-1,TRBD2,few,CASSSPLGLAGPPSTDTQYF
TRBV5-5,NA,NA,CASSFGRSYEQYF
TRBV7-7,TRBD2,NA,CASSSGLAGGSETQYF
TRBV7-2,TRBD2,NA,CASSFRLAGGSSYEQYF
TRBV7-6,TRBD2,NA,CASSNISSGAIPYNEQFF
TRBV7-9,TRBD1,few,CASSVSRTGNEQFF
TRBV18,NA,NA,CASSRSGYEQYF
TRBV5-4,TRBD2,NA,CASSFRLAGDQETQYF
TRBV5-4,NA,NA,CASRTEQAYGYTF
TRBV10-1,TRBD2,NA,CASSESLAGLPDTQYF
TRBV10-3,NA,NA,CATLSSRGSSSYNEQFF
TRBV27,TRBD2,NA,CASRKIAGGPEQYF
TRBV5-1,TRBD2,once,CASSPGTSGRLRAYEQYF
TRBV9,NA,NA,CASSGRDPDTEAFF
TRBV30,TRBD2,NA,CAWTGLAGGRAGELFF
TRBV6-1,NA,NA,CASSDRDTLYEQYF
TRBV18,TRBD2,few,CASSPREGSYIQYF
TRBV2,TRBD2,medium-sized,CASSGLAGDTDTQYF
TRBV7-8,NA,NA,CASSLDRVWNTEAFF
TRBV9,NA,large,CASSATDSNQPQHF
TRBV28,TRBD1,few,CASQGTGDGGYTF
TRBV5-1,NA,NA,CASSSLSTGNYGYTF
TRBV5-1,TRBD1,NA,CASSWGTGGSQPQHF
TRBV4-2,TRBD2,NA,CASSQGAGGPLNEQFF
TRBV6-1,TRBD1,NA,CASSDTGQGRSPLHF
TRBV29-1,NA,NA,CSVVRGQETQYF
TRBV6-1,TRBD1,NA,CASSEGLTGVWNTEAFF
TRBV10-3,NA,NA,CAISEKDSVTEAFF
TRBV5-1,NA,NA,CASSWSQGNSYTF
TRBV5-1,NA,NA,CASSLGQGNDEQFF
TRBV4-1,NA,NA,CASSLGEGREKLFF
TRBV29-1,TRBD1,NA,CSVRTGGIGELFF
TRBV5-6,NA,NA,CASSIAGVLHEKLFF
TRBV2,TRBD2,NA,CASSGTSGTNEQFF
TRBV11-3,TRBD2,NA,CASSLVGTSGGAAKEQYF
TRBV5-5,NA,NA,CASSYPGLTGELFF
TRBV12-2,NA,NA,CASRLEWCRASNQPQHF
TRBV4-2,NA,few,CASSQEFARGVDF
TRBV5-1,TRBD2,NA,CASSLAASGAGEQFF
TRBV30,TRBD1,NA,CAWGGGFGNQPQHF
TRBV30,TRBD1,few,CAWSGTENQPQHF
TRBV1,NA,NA,CTSRPGQTHNEQFF
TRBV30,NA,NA,CAWRPGQPGANVLTF
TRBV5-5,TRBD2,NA,CASSLGLARTDTQYF
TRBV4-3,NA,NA,CASSQEEGIYYEQYF
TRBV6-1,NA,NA,CASSEFGGLPYNEQFF
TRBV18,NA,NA,CASSPQGGGLPQYF
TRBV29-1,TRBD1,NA,CSVVPGQGSGYTF